These 4 T cell receptor beta chains came from one sample sequenced in a study of cytomegalovirus exposure and HLA in healthy donors. PCR involved 60 Vbeta and 13 Jbeta primers. Generated by immunoSEQ multiplex PCR, the TCRdb table keeps only in-frame clones and is missing some. The sample has about 140,000 clones, around 76% seen once; the top ten hold 3.9%. Input material: PBMCs. These receptors were taken from a man aged 18 to 30 in good health and CMV-seronegative.

The genes are TRBV30 and TRBJ1-4; 9 nucleotides match TRBD1. The germline CDR1 and CDR2 sequences are GTSNPN and SVGIG (reference sequence). The CDR3 has 13 residues. Germline trimming cut 5 bases from V and 8 bases from J; bases unmatched to any gene: 6. The CDR3 coding sequence is TGTGCCTGGGGCGGGACAGGGCGCGAAAAACTGTTTTTT. Encoded protein: CAWGGTGREKLFF.

The V gene is TRBV28, the J gene TRBJ1-1, with no clear D. V was pared by 6 bases and J by 7 bases, with 24 bases between. Germline values: CDR1 MDHEN, CDR2 SYDVKM. The CDR3 runs to 16 residues. The CDR3, as DNA: TGTGCCAGCAGACCCCCAGCGAACCAGAAGTCCCATGAAGCTTTCTTT. It yields the protein CASRPPANQKSHEAFF.

This clone appeared once. This rearrangement joins TRBV11-2 to TRBJ2-7; unclear D gene. Trimming shortened V by 1 base and J by 0 bases, and 10 bases separated the two germline ends. CDR1 is SGHAT, CDR2 FQNNGV, per germline. The CDR3 contains 15 residues. CDR3 DNA: TGTGCCAGCAGCTTAGTCCAGGCGAGCTCCTACGAGCAGTACTTC. It specifies CASSLVQASSYEQYF.

This chain joins TRBV2 and TRBJ2-3, with 9 bases aligning to TRBD1. The V segment lost 7 bases and the J segment 10 bases; nucleotides outside the gene matches: 15. The CDR3 sequence is 15 residues long. Germline V gives CDR1 SNHLY, CDR2 FYNNEI. The CDR3 nucleotides read TGTGCCAGCAATACCCTGGCGGGACAGGGTGAGGCGCAGTATTTT. The encoded protein is CASNTLAGQGEAQYF.